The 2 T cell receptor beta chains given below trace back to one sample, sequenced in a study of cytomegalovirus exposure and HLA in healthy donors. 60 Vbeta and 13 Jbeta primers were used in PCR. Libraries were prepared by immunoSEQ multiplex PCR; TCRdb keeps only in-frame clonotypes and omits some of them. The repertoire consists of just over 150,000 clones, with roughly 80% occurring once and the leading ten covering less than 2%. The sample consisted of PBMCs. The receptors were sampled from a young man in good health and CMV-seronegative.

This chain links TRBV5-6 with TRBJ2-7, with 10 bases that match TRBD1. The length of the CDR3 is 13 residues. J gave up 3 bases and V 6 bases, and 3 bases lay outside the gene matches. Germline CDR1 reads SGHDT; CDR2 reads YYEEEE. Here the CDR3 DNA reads TGTGCCAGCACCCGGGACAGGGGCTACGAGCAGTACTTC. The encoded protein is CASTRDRGYEQYF.

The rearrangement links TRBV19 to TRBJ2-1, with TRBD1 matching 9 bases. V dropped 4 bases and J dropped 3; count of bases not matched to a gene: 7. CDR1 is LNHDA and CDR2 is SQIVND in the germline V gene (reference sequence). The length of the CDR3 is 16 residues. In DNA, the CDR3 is TGTGCCAGTAGTAACATTCCGGGACAGGGCTACAATGAGCAGTTCTTC. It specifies CASSNIPGQGYNEQFF.